These 24 T cell receptor beta chains were sequenced from one sample in a study of graft-versus-host responses after intestinal transplantation. Which antigens these TCRs recognize remains unknown. The repertoire was sequenced with immunoSEQ multiplex PCR; TCRdb's copy has only in-frame clones and lacks some. Here the sample spans tens of thousands of clones, roughly 90% being singletons. The source was unstimulated CD8+ T cells sorted from spleen or lymph node cells, collected before intestinal transplant. The receptors derive from a human donor who received an intestinal transplant.

This clone has a single count. The gene calls are TRBV27 and TRBJ1-5; no firm D call. Trimming pared 5 bases from V and 0 bases from J, leaving 5 bases between. The CDR3 has 13 residues. Germline assignment: CDR1 MNHEY and CDR2 SMNVEV (reference sequence). CDR3 DNA: TGTGCCAGCAGTCATCATAGCAATCAGCCCCAGCATTTT. Its translation: CASSHHSNQPQHF.

The CDR3 nucleotides are TGTGCCAGCAGCCTCCAGGGGAATCAGCCCCAGCATTTT. Translated: CASSLQGNQPQHF. V gene TRBV4-2 combines with J gene TRBJ1-5, with D perhaps TRBD1 (6 bases). The germline V gene encodes CDR1 LGHNA and CDR2 YNFKEQ. Trimming removed 4 bases from V and 4 bases from J, with 8 bases in between. CDR3 length: 13 amino acids.

The chain uses TRBV5-4 and TRBJ2-7, with 10 positions matching TRBD1. CDR1 is SGHNT, CDR2 YYREEE, per germline (reference sequence). This CDR3 spans 14 amino acids. Trimming took 1 base from V and 6 from J; bases not matched to a gene: 4. The CDR3 nucleotides read TGTGCCAGCAGCTTGATGGACAGGGGGAGCGAGCAGTACTTC. This translates into CASSLMDRGSEQYF.

This clone was seen just once. This chain joins TRBV25-1 and TRBJ2-6; tentatively, D is TRBD1 (6 bases). The CDR3 extends over 18 amino acids. V was shortened by 6 bases and J by 3 bases, with 21 bases between the two germline ends. The germline CDR1 and CDR2 sequences are MGHDK and SYGVNS. The chain's CDR3 is CASRSPGHPPFGANVLTF. The CDR3 DNA reads TGTGCCAGCAGATCTCCGGGACACCCTCCTTTTGGGGCCAACGTCCTGACTTTC.

The J gene is TRBJ1-4, the V gene TRBV2; D remains unclear. This CDR3 has 18 amino acids. Germline CDR1 reads SNHLY; CDR2 reads FYNNEI. The ends were cut back, 3 bases at V and 3 bases at J, with 20 bases in the middle. The CDR3 sequence is CASSDKPFTSGANEKLFF. The CDR3 nucleotides are TGTGCCAGCAGTGATAAGCCATTTACCTCGGGAGCTAATGAAAAACTGTTTTTT.

The chain joins TRBV2 to TRBJ2-2, with a possible D match to TRBD1 (6 bases). The V end was cut by 10 bases, the J end by 2 bases, with 14 bases between. The CDR3 is 14 residues long. Germline V gene sequence: CDR1 SNHLY, CDR2 FYNNEI. CDR3 amino acids: CAIWKGVNTGELFF. CDR3 DNA: TGTGCCATATGGAAGGGGGTCAACACCGGGGAGCTGTTTTTT.

J is TRBJ1-1 and V is TRBV29-1; possibly TRBD1 for D (6 bases). The CDR3 has 12 amino acids. Germline V gene data show CDR1 as SQVTM and CDR2 as ANQGSEA. V gave up 4 bases and J gave up 1 base, with 7 bases separating them. CDR3 sequence (DNA): TGCAGCGTTGTACAGGGGAACACTGAAGCTTTCTTT. It codes for CSVVQGNTEAFF.

The rearrangement uses TRBV6-5 and TRBJ2-1, with 9 bases fitting TRBD1. Trimming removed 6 bases from V and 9 bases from J; junction bases left unmatched: 12. This CDR3 region has 15 residues. Germline V gene lookup returns CDR1 MNHEY and CDR2 SVGAGI. CDR3 nucleotide sequence: TGTGCCAGCAGCCCCCGGGACAGGGTTTTCGGTGAGCAGTTCTTC. Its protein product is CASSPRDRVFGEQFF.

This chain connects TRBV5-1 to TRBJ1-2; perhaps TRBD1 as D (5 bases). The CDR3 is 15 amino acids. The V and J ends lost 0 bases and 3 bases respectively, with 12 bases between them. Germline V gene sequence: CDR1 SGHRS, CDR2 YFSETQ. For the CDR3, the DNA is TGCGCCAGCAGCTTGGGATCAGGGTCTTACTATGGCTACACCTTC. Protein product: CASSLGSGSYYGYTF.

The chain uses TRBV7-3 and TRBJ2-7; 9 bases line up with TRBD2. CDR1 is SGHTA and CDR2 is FQGTGA in the germline V gene. V shed 1 base and J 6 bases; nucleotides not matched to a gene: 4. The CDR3 totals 14 residues. DNA of the CDR3: TGTGCCAGCAGCTTAAAGGGCGGGGGGGCCGAGCAGTACTTC. It yields the protein CASSLKGGGAEQYF.

This chain joins TRBV5-4 and TRBJ2-7; D ambiguous. V lost 2 bases, J lost 5 bases, and 8 bases lay in between. This CDR3 is built from 12 residues. The germline V gene encodes CDR1 SGHNT and CDR2 YYREEE (reference sequence). The CDR3 here is CASSFWANEQYF. The DNA of the CDR3 is TGTGCCAGCAGCTTCTGGGCCAACGAGCAGTACTTC. Full variable domain (remainder filled in from reference TRBV5-4 and TRBJ2-7): ETGVTQSPTHLIKTRGQQVTLRCSSQSGHNTVSWYQQALGQGPQFIFQYYREEENGRGNFPPRFSGLQFPNYSSELNVNALELDDSALYLCASSFWANEQYFGPGTRLTVT.

The CDR3 region is CASSQELGEGRSDTQYF. CDR3 DNA sequence: TGCGCCAGCAGCCAAGAATTGGGGGAGGGCCGATCAGATACGCAGTATTTT. The chain links TRBV4-1 to TRBJ2-3; 7 nucleotides match TRBD2. There are 17 residues in the CDR3. CDR1 MGHRA and CDR2 YSYEKL come from the germline V gene. Losses at the gene ends were 0 bases for V and 4 bases for J; bases not matched to a gene: 10.

This chain connects TRBV4-1 to TRBJ2-7; 10 nucleotides match TRBD2. Germline V lookup: CDR1 MGHRA, CDR2 YSYEKL. The CDR3 is 14 residues long. V trimming: 2 bases; J trimming: 3 bases; junction bases outside the gene matches: 1. The chain's CDR3 is CASSQLAGVYEQYF. In DNA form, the CDR3 reads TGCGCCAGCAGCCAACTAGCGGGGGTCTACGAGCAGTACTTC.

The chain uses TRBV9 and TRBJ1-1, with D possibly matching TRBD1 (6 bases). This CDR3 spans 14 amino acids. Trimming removed 2 bases at V and 1 base at J, with 9 bases between. Germline CDR1 and CDR2: SGDLS and YYNGEE. The CDR3 here is CASSVRGGNTEAFF. The CDR3 nucleotides are TGTGCCAGCAGCGTCCGAGGGGGGAACACTGAAGCTTTCTTT.

This chain joins TRBV5-1 and TRBJ2-7; a weak D match, TRBD1 (5 bases). Germline CDR1 and CDR2: SGHRS and YFSETQ. Trimming stripped 0 bases from V and 5 bases from J, with 9 bases between. This CDR3 is 13 amino acids long. CDR3 bases: TGCGCCAGCAGCTTGGATCAGGGCCACGAGCAGTACTTC. Translating it yields CASSLDQGHEQYF.

V and J are TRBV18 and TRBJ1-1; D is unclear. The V end was cut by 6 bases, the J end by 9 bases, with 26 bases between. The CDR3 is 16 amino acids. Germline CDR1 and CDR2: KGHSH and LQKENI. CDR3 loop: CASSPAPGSATLKAFF. In nucleotides, the CDR3 is TGTGCCAGCTCGCCCGCCCCGGGGTCAGCCACGTTAAAAGCTTTCTTT.

The rearrangement links TRBV9 to TRBJ2-1, with 9 bases that match TRBD1. V lost 3 bases, J lost 6 bases, and 4 bases stayed unmatched. This CDR3 region has 14 residues. Germline CDR1 and CDR2: SGDLS and YYNGEE. As DNA, the CDR3 is TGTGCCAGCAGCGGTGACAGGGGGATCAATGAGCAGTTCTTC. Translating gives CASSGDRGINEQFF. Full variable domain (outside the CDR3, taken from reference TRBV9 and TRBJ2-1): DSGVTQTPKHLITATGQRVTLRCSPRSGDLSVYWYQQSLDQGLQFLIQYYNGEERAKGNILERFSAQQFPDLHSELNLSSLELGDSALYFCASSGDRGINEQFFGPGTRLTVL.

The rearrangement joins TRBV11-2 to TRBJ2-1; 12 nucleotides align to TRBD2. J lost 2 bases, V lost 2 bases, and 1 base had no gene match. CDR1 and CDR2 (germline): SGHAT, FQNNGV. The CDR3 sequence is 16 residues long. CDR3 region: CASSLRLAGAYNEQFF. Here the CDR3 DNA reads TGTGCCAGCAGCTTACGACTAGCGGGAGCCTACAATGAGCAGTTCTTC.

J is TRBJ2-2 and V is TRBV27, with a tentative D call TRBD2 (5 bases). CDR1 and CDR2 from the germline V gene are MNHEY and SMNVEV (reference sequence). The CDR3 runs 14 residues. The V end was cut by 4 bases, the J end by 0 bases, with 6 bases between. Written as DNA, the CDR3 is TGTGCCAGCAGTTACGGGACGAACACCGGGGAGCTGTTTTTT. Residues: CASSYGTNTGELFF.

This clone was detected a few times. The chain recombines TRBV7-9 with TRBJ2-7, with TRBD2 as a possible D gene (6 bases). The germline V gene encodes CDR1 SEHNR and CDR2 FQNEAQ (reference sequence). The CDR3 consists of 13 residues. The V end lost 4 bases, the J end lost 5 bases, and 12 bases lay between the germline ends. CDR3 nucleotides: TGTGCCAGCAGCTACTGGGACTCGCACGAGCAGTACTTC. Encoded protein: CASSYWDSHEQYF.

In its sample, this clone was seen once. At one end, the junction sequence differs from germline, possibly due to a read error. The J gene is TRBJ2-3, the V gene TRBV9; D uncertain. The CDR3 consists of 14 residues. CDR1 is SGDLS and CDR2 is YYNGEE in the germline V gene. The CDR3 loop reads CASSVASSRDTQYF. In DNA, the CDR3 is TGTGCCAGCAGCGTAGCGAGTAGCAGAGATACGCAGTATTTT.

This clone was detected once. The chain carries TRBV29-1 and TRBJ1-2; TRBD1 might be the D (6 bases). The CDR3 contains 14 residues. Trimming removed 3 bases at V and 8 bases at J, with 19 bases between. CDR1 SQVTM and CDR2 ANQGSEA come from the germline V gene. The CDR3 reads CSVEGLREGEGYTF. The CDR3 region has the DNA TGCAGCGTTGAGGGGTTAAGGGAGGGGGAAGGCTACACCTTC.

The J gene is TRBJ1-1, the V gene TRBV10-3, with TRBD1 matching over 7 bases. Germline assignment: CDR1 ENHRY and CDR2 SYGVKD. Unmatched junction bases numbered 16, after V lost 4 bases and J lost 5 bases. There are 17 residues in the CDR3. CDR3: CAISVRAGQGVDTEAFF. The CDR3 region has the DNA TGTGCCATCAGTGTCCGGGCCGGCCAGGGGGTAGATACTGAAGCTTTCTTT.

The chain carries TRBV7-8 and TRBJ2-3, with 14 bases matching TRBD2. CDR1 SGHVS and CDR2 FQNEAQ come from the germline V gene. This CDR3 spans 21 amino acids. Unmatched junction bases numbered 15, after V lost 1 base and J lost 3 bases. For the CDR3, the DNA is TGTGCCAGCAGCTTAGGGGGCGTCGGACTAGCGGGAGGTATAGGTACAGATACGCAGTATTTT. Its protein product is CASSLGGVGLAGGIGTDTQYF.